These T cell receptor beta chains were read from a single sample in a study of blood T cells in healthy people across ages. TCRdb re-derived calls from the 5' RACE reads in MiXCR, one entry per CDR3 protein. The table shows fewer than 2 million distinct CDR3 sequences, with 30% to 40% occurring only once. The specimen was blood. The receptors originated from a human donor in good health. Both conserved end residues are part of each CDR3. A D gene is named only where the DNA matches it firmly. Clone size, where shown, is once, few, many, or a class for clones that have expanded.

v_call: TRBV25-1
d_call: TRBD2
j_call: TRBJ2-1
clone_size: few
cdr3_aa: CASRSSGYDEQFF
cdr3_nt: TGTGCCAGCAGGTCTAGCGGGTATGATGAGCAGTTCTTC

v_call: TRBV4-3
d_call: TRBD2
j_call: TRBJ2-3
clone_size: -
cdr3_aa: CASSQDGLAGGPDTQYF
cdr3_nt: TGCGCCAGCAGCCAAGATGGGCTAGCGGGGGGGCCGGATACGCAGTATTTT

v_call: TRBV29-1
d_call: -
j_call: TRBJ2-1
clone_size: many
cdr3_aa: CSVEEQFF
cdr3_nt: TGCAGCGTTGAAGAGCAGTTCTTC

v_call: TRBV7-9
d_call: -
j_call: TRBJ1-4
clone_size: -
cdr3_aa: CASSARDQGANEKLFF
cdr3_nt: TGTGCCAGCAGCGCGCGGGACCAAGGGGCTAATGAAAAACTGTTTTTT

v_call: TRBV18
d_call: -
j_call: TRBJ2-3
clone_size: -
cdr3_aa: CASSPGLPGQRTDTQYF
cdr3_nt: TGTGCCAGCTCACCTGGGCTGCCGGGACAACGCACAGATACGCAGTATTTT

v_call: TRBV28
d_call: -
j_call: TRBJ2-7
clone_size: -
cdr3_aa: CATLEGQASSYEQYF
cdr3_nt: TGTGCCACCTTGGAGGGCCAGGCCAGCTCCTACGAGCAGTACTTC

v_call: TRBV4-3
d_call: -
j_call: TRBJ2-7
clone_size: -
cdr3_aa: CASSQDLRVSYEQYF
cdr3_nt: TGCGCCAGCAGCCAAGATCTAAGAGTGTCCTACGAGCAGTACTTC

v_call: TRBV21-1
d_call: -
j_call: TRBJ1-5
clone_size: -
cdr3_aa: CASSSPAQHF
cdr3_nt: TGTGCCAGCAGCTCCCCGGCGCAGCATTTT

v_call: TRBV7-9
d_call: TRBD1
j_call: TRBJ1-2
clone_size: -
cdr3_aa: CASSLQGQFNYGYTF
cdr3_nt: TGTGCCAGCAGCCTACAGGGACAGTTCAACTATGGCTACACCTTC

v_call: TRBV7-2
d_call: -
j_call: TRBJ2-7
clone_size: -
cdr3_aa: CASSLVAGSYERYF
cdr3_nt: TGTGCCAGCAGCTTAGTCGCAGGATCCTACGAGCGGTACTTC

v_call: TRBV7-7
d_call: -
j_call: TRBJ2-5
clone_size: few
cdr3_aa: CASSPSRGFQETQYF
cdr3_nt: TGTGCTAGCAGCCCATCGCGAGGGTTCCAAGAGACCCAGTACTTC

v_call: TRBV6-2/TRBV6-3
d_call: -
j_call: TRBJ2-1
clone_size: -
cdr3_aa: CASSSWSSYNEQFF
cdr3_nt: TGTGCCAGCAGTTCCTGGAGCTCCTACAATGAGCAGTTCTTC

v_call: TRBV29-1
d_call: TRBD2
j_call: TRBJ2-7
clone_size: -
cdr3_aa: CSVALAGVIWEQYF
cdr3_nt: TGCAGCGTCGCACTAGCGGGGGTAATCTGGGAGCAGTACTTC

v_call: TRBV29-1
d_call: TRBD1
j_call: TRBJ2-1
clone_size: -
cdr3_aa: CSVDPRGQACNEQFF
cdr3_nt: TGCAGCGTGGACCCGAGGGGACAGGCCTGCAATGAGCAGTTCTTC

v_call: TRBV3-1
d_call: -
j_call: TRBJ2-7
clone_size: -
cdr3_aa: CASSQEFETSYEQYF
cdr3_nt: TGTGCCAGCAGCCAAGAGTTTGAAACGTCCTACGAGCAGTACTTC

v_call: TRBV2
d_call: -
j_call: TRBJ2-7
clone_size: once
cdr3_aa: CASSEGRQTYEQYF
cdr3_nt: TGTGCCAGCAGTGAGGGACGCCAAACCTACGAGCAGTACTTC

v_call: TRBV19
d_call: -
j_call: TRBJ2-1
clone_size: -
cdr3_aa: CASTLGGSNNEQFF
cdr3_nt: TGTGCCAGTACCCTCGGAGGTTCGAACAATGAGCAGTTCTTC

v_call: TRBV11-2
d_call: -
j_call: TRBJ2-7
clone_size: few
cdr3_aa: CASSLGDQGYEQYF
cdr3_nt: TGTGCCAGCAGCTTAGGGGACCAGGGATACGAGCAGTACTTC

v_call: TRBV19
d_call: TRBD1
j_call: TRBJ1-2
clone_size: -
cdr3_aa: CASSRTGVDYGYTF
cdr3_nt: TGTGCCAGTAGCAGGACAGGGGTCGACTATGGCTACACCTTC

v_call: TRBV20-1
d_call: -
j_call: TRBJ1-3
clone_size: few
cdr3_aa: CSAKYPYSGNTIYF
cdr3_nt: TGCAGTGCAAAATATCCATACTCTGGAAACACCATATATTTT